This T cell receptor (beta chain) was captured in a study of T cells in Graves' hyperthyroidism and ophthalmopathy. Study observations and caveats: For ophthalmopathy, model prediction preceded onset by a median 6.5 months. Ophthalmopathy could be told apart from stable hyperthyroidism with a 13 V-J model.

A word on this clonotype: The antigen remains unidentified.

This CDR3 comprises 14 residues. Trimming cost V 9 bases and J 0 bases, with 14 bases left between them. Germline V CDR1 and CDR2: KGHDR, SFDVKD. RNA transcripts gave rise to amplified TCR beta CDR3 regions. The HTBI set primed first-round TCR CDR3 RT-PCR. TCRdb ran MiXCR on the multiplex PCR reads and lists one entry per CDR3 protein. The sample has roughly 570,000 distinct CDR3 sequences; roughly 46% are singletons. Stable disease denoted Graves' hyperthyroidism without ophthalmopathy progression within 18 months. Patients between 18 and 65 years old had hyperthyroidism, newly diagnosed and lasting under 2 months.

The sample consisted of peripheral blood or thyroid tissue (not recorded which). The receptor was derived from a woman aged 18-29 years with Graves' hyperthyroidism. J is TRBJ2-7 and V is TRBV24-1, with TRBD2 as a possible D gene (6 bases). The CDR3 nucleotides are TGTGCCACCGGCCAGGGAGGTAGCTCCTACGAGCAGTACTTC. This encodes CATGQGGSSYEQYF.